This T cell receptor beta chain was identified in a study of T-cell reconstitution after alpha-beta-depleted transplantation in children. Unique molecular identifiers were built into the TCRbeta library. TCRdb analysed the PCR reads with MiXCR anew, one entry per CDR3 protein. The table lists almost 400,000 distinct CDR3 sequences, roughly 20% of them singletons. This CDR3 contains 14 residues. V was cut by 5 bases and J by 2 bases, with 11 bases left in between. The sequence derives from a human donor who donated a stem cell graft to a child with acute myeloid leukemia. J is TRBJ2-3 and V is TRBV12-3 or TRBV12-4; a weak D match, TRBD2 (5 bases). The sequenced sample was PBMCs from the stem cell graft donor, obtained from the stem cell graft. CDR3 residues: CASSQAEPTDTQYF. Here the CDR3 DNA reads TGTGCCAGCAGTCAAGCGGAGCCCACAGATACGCAGTATTTT.